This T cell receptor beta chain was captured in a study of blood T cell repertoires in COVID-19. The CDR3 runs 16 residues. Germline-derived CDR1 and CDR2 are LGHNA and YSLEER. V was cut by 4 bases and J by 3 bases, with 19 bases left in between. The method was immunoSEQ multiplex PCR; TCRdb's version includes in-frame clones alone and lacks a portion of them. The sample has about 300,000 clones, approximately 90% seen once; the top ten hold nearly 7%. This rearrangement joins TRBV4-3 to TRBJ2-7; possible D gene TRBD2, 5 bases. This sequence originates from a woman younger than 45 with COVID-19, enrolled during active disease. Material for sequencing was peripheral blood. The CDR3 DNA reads TGCGCCAGCAGCCGCCACCAACTAAGCGAGGGCTACGAGCAGTACTTC. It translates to CASSRHQLSEGYEQYF.